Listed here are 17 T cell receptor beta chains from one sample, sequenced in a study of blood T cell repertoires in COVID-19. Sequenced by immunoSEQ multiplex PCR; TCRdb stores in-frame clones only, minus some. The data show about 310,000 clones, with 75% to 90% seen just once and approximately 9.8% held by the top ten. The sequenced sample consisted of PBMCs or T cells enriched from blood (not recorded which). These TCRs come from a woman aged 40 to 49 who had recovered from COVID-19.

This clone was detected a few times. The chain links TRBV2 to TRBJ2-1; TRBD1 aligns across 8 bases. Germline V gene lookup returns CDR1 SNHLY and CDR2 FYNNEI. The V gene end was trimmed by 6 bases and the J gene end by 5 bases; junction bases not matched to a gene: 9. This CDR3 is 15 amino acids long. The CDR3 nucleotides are TGTGCCAGCAGCGGACAGGGTCTTGAAAACAATGAGCAGTTCTTC. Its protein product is CASSGQGLENNEQFF.

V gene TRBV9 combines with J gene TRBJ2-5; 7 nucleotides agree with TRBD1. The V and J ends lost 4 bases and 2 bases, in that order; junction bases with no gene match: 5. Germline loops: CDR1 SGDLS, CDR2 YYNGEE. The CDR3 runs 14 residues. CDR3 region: CASSSGGRQETQYF. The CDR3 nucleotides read TGTGCCAGCAGCTCAGGGGGTCGGCAAGAGACCCAGTACTTC.

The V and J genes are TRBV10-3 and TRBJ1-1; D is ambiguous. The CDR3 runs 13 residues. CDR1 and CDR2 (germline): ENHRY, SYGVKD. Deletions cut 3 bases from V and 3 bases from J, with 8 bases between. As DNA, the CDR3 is TGTGCCATCAGTGAAGTCGGGTACACTGAAGCTTTCTTT. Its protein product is CAISEVGYTEAFF.

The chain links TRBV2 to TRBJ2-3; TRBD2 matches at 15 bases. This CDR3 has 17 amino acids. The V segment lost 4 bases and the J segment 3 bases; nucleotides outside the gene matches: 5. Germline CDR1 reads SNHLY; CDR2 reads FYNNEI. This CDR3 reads CASSVSGTSGRTDTQYF. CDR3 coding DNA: TGTGCCAGCAGTGTATCTGGGACTAGCGGGAGGACAGATACGCAGTATTTT.

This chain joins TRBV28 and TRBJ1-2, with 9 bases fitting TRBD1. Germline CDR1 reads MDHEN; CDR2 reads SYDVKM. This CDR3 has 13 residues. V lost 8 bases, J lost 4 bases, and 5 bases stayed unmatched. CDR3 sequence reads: CASVKTGGYGYTF. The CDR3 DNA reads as TGTGCCAGCGTTAAGACAGGGGGCTATGGCTACACCTTC.

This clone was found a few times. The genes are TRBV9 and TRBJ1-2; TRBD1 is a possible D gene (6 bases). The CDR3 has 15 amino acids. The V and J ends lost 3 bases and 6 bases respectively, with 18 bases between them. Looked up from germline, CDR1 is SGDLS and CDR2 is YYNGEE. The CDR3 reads CASSAAGWGQDGYTF. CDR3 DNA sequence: TGTGCCAGCAGCGCAGCAGGCTGGGGACAAGATGGCTACACCTTC. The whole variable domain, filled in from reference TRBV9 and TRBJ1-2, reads DSGVTQTPKHLITATGQRVTLRCSPRSGDLSVYWYQQSLDQGLQFLIQYYNGEERAKGNILERFSAQQFPDLHSELNLSSLELGDSALYFCASSAAGWGQDGYTFGSGTRLTVV.

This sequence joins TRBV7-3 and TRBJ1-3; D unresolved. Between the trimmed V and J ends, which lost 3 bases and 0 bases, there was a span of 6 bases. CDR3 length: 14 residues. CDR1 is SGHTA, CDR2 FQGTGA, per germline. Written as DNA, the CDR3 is TGTGCCAGCAGCTTGAGCAACTCTGGAAACACCATATATTTT. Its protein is CASSLSNSGNTIYF.

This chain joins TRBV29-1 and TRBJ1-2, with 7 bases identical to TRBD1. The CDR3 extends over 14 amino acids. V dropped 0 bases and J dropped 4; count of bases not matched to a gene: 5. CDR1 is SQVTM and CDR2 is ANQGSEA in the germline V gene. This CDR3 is CSVEDPGGGYGYTF. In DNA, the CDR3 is TGCAGCGTTGAAGATCCAGGGGGTGGCTATGGCTACACCTTC.

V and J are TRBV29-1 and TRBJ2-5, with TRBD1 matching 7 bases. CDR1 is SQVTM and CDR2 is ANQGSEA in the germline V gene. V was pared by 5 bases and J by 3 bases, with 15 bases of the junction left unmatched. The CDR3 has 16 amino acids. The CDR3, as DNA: TGCAGCGTTAAGGGACAGTATCGACCAACCGAAGAGACCCAGTACTTC. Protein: CSVKGQYRPTEETQYF.

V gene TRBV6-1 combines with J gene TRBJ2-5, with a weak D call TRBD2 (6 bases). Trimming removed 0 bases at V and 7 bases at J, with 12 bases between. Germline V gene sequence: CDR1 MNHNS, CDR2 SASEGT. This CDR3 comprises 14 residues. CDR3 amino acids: CASSEARLVGTQYF. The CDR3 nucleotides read TGTGCCAGCAGTGAAGCGAGACTAGTCGGGACCCAGTACTTC.

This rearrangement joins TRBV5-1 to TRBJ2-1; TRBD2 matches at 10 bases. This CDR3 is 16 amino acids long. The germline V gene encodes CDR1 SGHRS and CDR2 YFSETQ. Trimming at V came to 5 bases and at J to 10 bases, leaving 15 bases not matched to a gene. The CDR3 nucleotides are TGCGCCAGCAGTTTACTTGCCGGGACTAGCGTCGTGGAGCAGTTCTTC. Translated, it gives CASSLLAGTSVVEQFF.

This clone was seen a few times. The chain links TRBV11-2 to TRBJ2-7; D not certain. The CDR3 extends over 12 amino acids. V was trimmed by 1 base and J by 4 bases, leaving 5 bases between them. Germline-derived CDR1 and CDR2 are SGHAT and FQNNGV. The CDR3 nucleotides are TGTGCCAGCAGCTTAGGCACATACGAGCAGTACTTC. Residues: CASSLGTYEQYF.

CDR3 sequence: CASSRTSGSYEQYF. CDR3 bases: TGTGCCAGCAGCCGGACTAGCGGGTCCTACGAGCAGTACTTC. V gene TRBV3-1 (or the pseudogene TRBV3-2) combines with J gene TRBJ2-7; 11 bases line up with TRBD2. Trimming took 4 bases from V and 1 from J; bases not matched to a gene: 0. CDR1 and CDR2 (germline): LGHDT, YNNKEL (reference sequence). The CDR3 contains 14 residues.

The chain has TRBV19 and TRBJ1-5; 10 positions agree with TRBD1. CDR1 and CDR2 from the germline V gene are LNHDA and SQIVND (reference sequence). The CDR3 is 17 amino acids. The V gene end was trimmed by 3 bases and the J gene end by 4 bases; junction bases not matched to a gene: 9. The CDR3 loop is CASSIDRGQLPNQPQHF. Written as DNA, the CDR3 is TGTGCCAGTAGTATCGACAGGGGGCAATTACCGAATCAGCCCCAGCATTTT.

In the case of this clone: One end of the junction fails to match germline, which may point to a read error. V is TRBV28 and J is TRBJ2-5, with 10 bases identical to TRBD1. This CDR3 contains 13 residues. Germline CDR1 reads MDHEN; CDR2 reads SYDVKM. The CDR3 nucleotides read TGTGCCAGCAGTTTATCTCACGGACAGGGGGGAAACTTC. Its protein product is CASSLSHGQGGNF.

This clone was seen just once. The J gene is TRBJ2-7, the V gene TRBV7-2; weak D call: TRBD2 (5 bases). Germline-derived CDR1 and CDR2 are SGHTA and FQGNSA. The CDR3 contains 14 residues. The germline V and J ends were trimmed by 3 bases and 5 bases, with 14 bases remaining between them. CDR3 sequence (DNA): TGTGCCAGCAGCTTCGATAATAGCGTGGACGAGCAGTACTTC. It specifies CASSFDNSVDEQYF.

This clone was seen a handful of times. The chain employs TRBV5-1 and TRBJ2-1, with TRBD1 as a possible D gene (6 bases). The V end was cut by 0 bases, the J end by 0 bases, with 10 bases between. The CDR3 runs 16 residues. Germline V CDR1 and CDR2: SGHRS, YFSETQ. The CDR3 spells CASSLGAGVSYNEQFF. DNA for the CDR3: TGCGCCAGCAGCTTGGGAGCAGGGGTCTCCTACAATGAGCAGTTCTTC.